This T cell receptor (beta chain) is from a study of cytomegalovirus exposure and HLA in healthy donors. Looking at the study overall: Caucasian-associated ancestry cluster membership applied to around 80% of approximately 400 genotyped donors. Findings and limits, study-wide: Follow-up analysis found HLA locus-dependent TCR association rates, highest for DRB1 and lowest for HLA-C.

Between the trimmed V and J ends, which lost 5 bases and 3 bases, there was a span of 17 bases. The CDR3 extends over 17 amino acids. Per germline, CDR1 MNHEY and CDR2 SMNVEV (reference sequence). Concerning this clone: Its specificity is not known.

Though nominally healthy at sampling, donors likely had unrecorded immune exposures. A multiplex PCR was run with 60 Vbeta primers and 13 Jbeta primers. Produced via immunoSEQ multiplex PCR; TCRdb's table is partial and in-frame only. Among 110,000 to 150,000 clones listed, approximately 80% were seen once. The V gene is TRBV27, the J gene TRBJ2-6; no firm D call. Source material: PBMCs. The sequence derives from a boy younger than 10 in good health and CMV-seronegative. The CDR3 here is CASSPPLGSYGANVLTF. DNA of the CDR3: TGTGCCAGCAGTCCCCCTCTAGGATCGTATGGGGCCAACGTCCTGACTTTC.